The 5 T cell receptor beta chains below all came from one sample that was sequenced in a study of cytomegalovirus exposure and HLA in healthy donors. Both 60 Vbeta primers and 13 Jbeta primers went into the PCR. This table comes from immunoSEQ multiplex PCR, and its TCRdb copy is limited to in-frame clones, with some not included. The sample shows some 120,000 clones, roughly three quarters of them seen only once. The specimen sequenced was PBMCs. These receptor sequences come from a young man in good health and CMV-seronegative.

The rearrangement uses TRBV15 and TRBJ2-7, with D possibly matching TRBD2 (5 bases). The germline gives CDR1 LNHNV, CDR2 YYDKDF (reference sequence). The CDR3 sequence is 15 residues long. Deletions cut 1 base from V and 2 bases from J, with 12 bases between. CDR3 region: CATSRAIAPPYEQYF. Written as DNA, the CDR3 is TGTGCCACCAGCAGAGCGATAGCGCCTCCCTACGAGCAGTACTTC.

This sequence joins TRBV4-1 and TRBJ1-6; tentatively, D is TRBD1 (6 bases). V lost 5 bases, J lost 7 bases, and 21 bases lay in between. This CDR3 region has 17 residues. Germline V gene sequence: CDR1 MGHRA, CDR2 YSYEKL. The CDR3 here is CASSVDPGVDSNSPLHF. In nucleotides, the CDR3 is TGCGCCAGCAGCGTAGACCCAGGGGTTGATTCGAATTCACCCCTCCACTTT.

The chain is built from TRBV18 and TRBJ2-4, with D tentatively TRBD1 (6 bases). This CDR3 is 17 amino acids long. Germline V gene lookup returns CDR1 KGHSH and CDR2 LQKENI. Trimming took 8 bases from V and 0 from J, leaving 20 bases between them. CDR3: CASATEGHLLAKNIQYF. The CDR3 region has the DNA TGTGCCAGCGCTACTGAGGGACATCTACTAGCCAAAAACATTCAGTACTTC.

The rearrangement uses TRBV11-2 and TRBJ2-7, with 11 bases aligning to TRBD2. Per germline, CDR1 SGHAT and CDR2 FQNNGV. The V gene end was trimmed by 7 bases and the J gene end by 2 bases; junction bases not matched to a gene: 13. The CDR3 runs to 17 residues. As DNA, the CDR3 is TGTGCCAGCAAGGGTTTCCCGACTAGCGGGACTACCTACGAGCAGTACTTC. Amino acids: CASKGFPTSGTTYEQYF.

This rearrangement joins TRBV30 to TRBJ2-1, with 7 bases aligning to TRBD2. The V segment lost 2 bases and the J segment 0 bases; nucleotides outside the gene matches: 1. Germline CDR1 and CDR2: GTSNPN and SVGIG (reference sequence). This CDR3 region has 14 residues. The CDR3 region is CAWSPGGSYNEQFF. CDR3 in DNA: TGTGCCTGGAGTCCGGGGGGCTCCTACAATGAGCAGTTCTTC.